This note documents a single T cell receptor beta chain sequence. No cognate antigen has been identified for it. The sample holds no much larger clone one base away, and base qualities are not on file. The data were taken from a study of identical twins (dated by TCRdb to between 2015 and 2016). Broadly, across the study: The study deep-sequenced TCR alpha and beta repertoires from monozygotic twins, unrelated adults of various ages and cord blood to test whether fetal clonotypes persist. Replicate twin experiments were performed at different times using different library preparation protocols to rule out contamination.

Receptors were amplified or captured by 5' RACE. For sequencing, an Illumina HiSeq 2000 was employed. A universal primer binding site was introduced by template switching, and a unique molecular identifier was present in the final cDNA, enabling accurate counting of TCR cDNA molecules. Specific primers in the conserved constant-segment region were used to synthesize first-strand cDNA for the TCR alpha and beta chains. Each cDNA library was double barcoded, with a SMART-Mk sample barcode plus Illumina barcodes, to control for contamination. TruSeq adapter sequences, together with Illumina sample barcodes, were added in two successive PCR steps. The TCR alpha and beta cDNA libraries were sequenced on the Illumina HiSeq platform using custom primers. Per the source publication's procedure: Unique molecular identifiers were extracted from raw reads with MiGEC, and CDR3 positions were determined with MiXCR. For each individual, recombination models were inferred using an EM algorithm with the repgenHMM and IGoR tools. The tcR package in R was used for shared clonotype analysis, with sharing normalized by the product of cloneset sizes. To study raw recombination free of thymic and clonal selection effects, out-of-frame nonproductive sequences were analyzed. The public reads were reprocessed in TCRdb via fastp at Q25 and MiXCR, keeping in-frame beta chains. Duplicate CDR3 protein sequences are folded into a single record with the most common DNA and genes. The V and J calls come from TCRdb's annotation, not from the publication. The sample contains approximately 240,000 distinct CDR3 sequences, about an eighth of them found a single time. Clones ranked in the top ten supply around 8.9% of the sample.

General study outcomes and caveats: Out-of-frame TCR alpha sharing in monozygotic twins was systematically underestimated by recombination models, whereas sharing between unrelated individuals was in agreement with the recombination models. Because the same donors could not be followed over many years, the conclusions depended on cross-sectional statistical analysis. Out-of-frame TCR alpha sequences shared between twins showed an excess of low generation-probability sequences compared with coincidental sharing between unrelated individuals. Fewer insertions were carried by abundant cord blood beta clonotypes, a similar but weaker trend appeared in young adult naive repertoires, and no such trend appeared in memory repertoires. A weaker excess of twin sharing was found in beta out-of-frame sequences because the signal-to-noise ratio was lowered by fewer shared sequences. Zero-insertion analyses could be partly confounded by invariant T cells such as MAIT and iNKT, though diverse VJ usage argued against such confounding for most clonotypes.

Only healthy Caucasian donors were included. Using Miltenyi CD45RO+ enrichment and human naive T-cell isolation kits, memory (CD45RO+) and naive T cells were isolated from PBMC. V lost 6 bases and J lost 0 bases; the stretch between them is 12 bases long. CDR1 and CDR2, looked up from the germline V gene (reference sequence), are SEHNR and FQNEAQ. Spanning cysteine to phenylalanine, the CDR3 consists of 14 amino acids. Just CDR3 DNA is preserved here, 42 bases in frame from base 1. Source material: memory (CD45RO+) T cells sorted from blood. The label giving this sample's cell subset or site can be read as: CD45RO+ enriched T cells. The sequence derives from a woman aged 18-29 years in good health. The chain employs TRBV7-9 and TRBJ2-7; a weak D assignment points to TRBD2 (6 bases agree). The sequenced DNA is TGTGCCAGCAGGCCCGGGGGTATCTCCTACGAGCAGTACTTC. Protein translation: CASRPGGISYEQYF. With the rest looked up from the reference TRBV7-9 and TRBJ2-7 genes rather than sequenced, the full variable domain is DTGVSQNPRHKITKRGQNVTFRCDPISEHNRLYWYRQTLGQGPEFLTYFQNEAQLEKSRLLSDRFSAERPKGSFSTLEIQRTEQGDSAMYLCASRPGGISYEQYFGPGTRLTVT.